The 7 T cell receptor beta chains below all came from one sample that was sequenced in a study of blood T cell repertoires in COVID-19. TCRdb's copy holds only in-frame clones and misses some; the assay was immunoSEQ multiplex PCR. The repertoire holds 40,000 to 60,000 clones, with around 86% as singletons. Sample: peripheral blood. The receptor set was obtained from a woman of 80 years or more with COVID-19, enrolled during active disease.

This chain links TRBV29-1 with TRBJ1-4; 7 positions agree with TRBD1. The ends lost 6 bases at V and 3 bases at J; junction bases unmatched: 7. Germline CDR1 SQVTM, CDR2 ANQGSEA. The CDR3 has 14 residues. This CDR3 is CSVRRGPANEKLFF. For the CDR3, the DNA is TGCAGCGTACGAAGGGGGCCGGCTAATGAAAAACTGTTTTTT.

The gene calls are TRBV7-3 and TRBJ2-3, with D possibly TRBD1 on 7 matching bases. The CDR3 covers 15 residues. Germline-derived CDR1 and CDR2 are SGHTA and FQGTGA. The V end was cut by 0 bases, the J end by 9 bases, with 16 bases between. CDR3 amino acids: CASSLTSGGGDTQYF. The CDR3 DNA is TGTGCCAGCAGCTTAACGTCAGGAGGGGGCGACACGCAGTATTTT.

The genes are TRBV19 and TRBJ2-3; possibly TRBD1 for D (6 bases). The V gene's germline CDR1 is LNHDA and CDR2 SQIVND (reference sequence). V was cut by 6 bases and J by 0 bases, with 13 bases left in between. The CDR3 is 15 amino acids. The CDR3 is CASRPTGTSTDTQYF. CDR3 nucleotides: TGTGCCAGTAGACCGACAGGAACTAGCACAGATACGCAGTATTTT.

J is TRBJ1-3 and V is TRBV3-1 (or the pseudogene TRBV3-2); 8 bases match TRBD1. The V and J ends lost 3 bases and 4 bases, in that order; junction bases with no gene match: 14. The CDR3 totals 18 residues. CDR1 and CDR2 (germline): LGHDT, YNNKEL (reference sequence). The CDR3 is CASSQAQTRTGMGNTIYF. Written as DNA, the CDR3 is TGTGCCAGCAGCCAGGCGCAAACCAGGACAGGGATGGGAAACACCATATATTTT.

The chain carries TRBV6-6 and TRBJ1-5, with D maybe TRBD1 (5 bases). The germline V gene has CDR1 MNHNY and CDR2 SVGAGI (reference sequence). The CDR3 has 14 amino acids. The V gene lost 4 bases and the J gene lost 0 bases, with 7 bases spanning the gap. CDR3: CASSSGVSNQPQHF. For the CDR3, the DNA is TGTGCCAGCAGTTCGGGGGTTAGCAATCAGCCCCAGCATTTT.

The J gene is TRBJ1-5, the V gene TRBV10-3; D uncertain. Germline V lookup: CDR1 ENHRY, CDR2 SYGVKD. The CDR3 runs to 13 residues. V lost 4 bases, J lost 5 bases, and 9 bases lay in between. In DNA form, the CDR3 reads TGTGCCATCAGTGTTGACAATTATCAGCCCCAGCATTTT. It specifies CAISVDNYQPQHF.

The rearrangement uses TRBV28 and TRBJ2-3, with a possible D match to TRBD1 (5 bases). V dropped 3 bases and J dropped 8 bases, with 12 bases sitting between them. The CDR3 totals 13 residues. Germline V gene sequence: CDR1 MDHEN, CDR2 SYDVKM. CDR3 DNA: TGTGCCAGCAGTTTCAAAGGGGTTGGTACGCAGTATTTT. Its translation: CASSFKGVGTQYF.